This T cell receptor (beta chain) was retrieved from a study of cytomegalovirus exposure and HLA in healthy donors. This CDR3 is built from 14 residues. The germline V and J ends were trimmed by 2 bases and 4 bases, with 14 bases remaining between them. Germline V lookup: CDR1 GTSNPN, CDR2 SVGIG (reference sequence). The PCR was carried out with 60 Vbeta primers and 13 Jbeta primers. Here immunoSEQ multiplex PCR was the method, and the copy in TCRdb shows in-frame clones only, minus some. The table includes approximately 170,000 clones, around 78% detected once. This sequence originates from a man aged 40-49 years in good health and CMV-seronegative. The sequenced material came from PBMCs. The rearrangement joins TRBV30 to TRBJ1-2; possible D gene TRBD1, 6 bases. For the CDR3, the DNA is TGTGCCTGGAGTAGGGCAGGGGCCGGCTATGGCTACACCTTC. Its protein is CAWSRAGAGYGYTF.